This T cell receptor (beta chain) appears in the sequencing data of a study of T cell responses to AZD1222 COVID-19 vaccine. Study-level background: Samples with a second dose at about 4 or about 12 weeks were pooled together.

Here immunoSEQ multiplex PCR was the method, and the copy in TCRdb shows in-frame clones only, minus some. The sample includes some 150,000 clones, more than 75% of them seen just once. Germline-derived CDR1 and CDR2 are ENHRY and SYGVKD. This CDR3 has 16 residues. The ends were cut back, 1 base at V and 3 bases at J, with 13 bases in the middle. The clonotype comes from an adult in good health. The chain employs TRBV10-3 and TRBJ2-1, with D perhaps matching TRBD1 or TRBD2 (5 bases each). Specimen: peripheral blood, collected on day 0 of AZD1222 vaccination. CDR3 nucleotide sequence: TGTGCCATCAGTGAGTGGGGCGGGCTAAGCTACAATGAGCAGTTCTTC. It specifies CAISEWGGLSYNEQFF.